The sequence of this T cell receptor beta chain was determined in a study of Graves' ophthalmopathy and Graves' hyperthyroidism. TCR beta CDR3 regions were amplified from RNA transcripts. RT-PCR was first run with HTBI primers, then multiplex PCR in a second round. TCRdb reprocessed the multiplex PCR reads with MiXCR, giving one entry per CDR3 protein. The sample gives roughly 51,000 distinct CDR3 sequences, around half of which show up once; roughly a quarter is in the top ten. The CDR3 contains 11 residues. V lost 3 bases and J 6 bases, leaving 3 bases between the germline ends. Germline V CDR1 and CDR2: SGDLS, YYNGEE.

The rearrangement uses TRBV9 and TRBJ2-2; D is unresolved. The sequenced sample consisted of peripheral blood. This clonotype originated in an adult man with Graves' ophthalmopathy. CDR3 loop: CASSESGELFF. CDR3 coding DNA: TGTGCCAGCAGCGAATCCGGGGAGCTGTTTTTT.